Following are 2 T cell receptor beta chains from one sample sequenced in a study of siplizumab effects on memory and regulatory T cells. The data were produced by immunoSEQ multiplex PCR, yet TCRdb's version contains in-frame clones alone and is incomplete. The data contain about 50,000 clones, 87% of them seen just once; the ten biggest clones take up roughly 0.3%. The sample was naive CD8+ T cells sorted from blood. All receptors come from a human donor in good health.

The chain couples TRBV19 to TRBJ2-7; perhaps TRBD1 as D (5 bases). Trimming took off 9 bases at V and 1 base at J, with 13 bases between the two ends. The germline V gene encodes CDR1 LNHDA and CDR2 SQIVND (reference sequence). There are 13 residues in the CDR3. CDR3 DNA sequence: TGTGCCAGCGAGGACACCTTATCCTACGAGCAGTACTTC. Protein: CASEDTLSYEQYF. The full variable domain, its missing parts supplied by reference TRBV19 and TRBJ2-7, is DGGITQSPKYLFRKEGQNVTLSCEQNLNHDAMYWYRQDPGQGLRLIYYSQIVNDFQKGDIAEGYSVSREKKESFPLTVTSAQKNPTAFYLCASEDTLSYEQYFGPGTRLTVT.

The gene calls are TRBV29-1 and TRBJ2-7, with unresolved D. V lost 4 bases and J lost 0, with 13 bases in between. CDR1 is SQVTM and CDR2 is ANQGSEA in the germline V gene. This CDR3 has 14 residues. The CDR3 sequence is CSVGLAVSSYEQYF. CDR3 nucleotides: TGCAGCGTTGGTCTGGCAGTAAGCTCCTACGAGCAGTACTTC.